The clone carrying this T cell receptor (beta chain) came up a few times. As yet, its antigen is unknown. This sample was included in a study of regulatory T cells in long-lasting Graves disease. Study-level findings and limits: Persistent Graves' patients showed reduced TCR diversity versus newly diagnosed patients.

Time point indicated: newly diagnosed GD, antithyroid drugs for less than 3 months. PBMCs provided the RNA from which the TCR library was made. Through Arm-PCR of CDR3 regions and iRepertoire HTBI primers, TCR beta libraries were built. As processed by the authors: Overall, samples carried some 67 TRBV and 15 or so TRBJ segments. TCRdb used MiXCR to reprocess the multiplex PCR reads, holding one entry per CDR3 protein. TCRdb assigned the V and J calls; the authors' analysis was not used. The sample lists approximately 470,000 distinct CDR3 sequences, under 20% occurring once. The sample was also reused in another study, on T cells in Graves' hyperthyroidism and ophthalmopathy. From that second work: Graves' hyperthyroidism without ophthalmopathy progression within 18 months was termed stable.

The source material was peripheral blood mononuclear cells (PBMCs), sampled at new diagnosis, from a patient treated with antithyroid drugs. This sequence originates from a man aged 35 to 55 with Graves disease.

CDR3 residues: CASSWTVKIADTQHF. The CDR3 coding sequence is TGTGCCAGCAGTTGGACAGTTAAGATTGCAGATACGCAGCATTTT. The V call is TRBV28, the J call TRBJ2-3; D might be TRBD1 (6 bases). The J call may be mistaken, given a closer DNA end match to TRBJ1-5. CDR3 length equals 15 residues. The germline V gene encodes CDR1 MDHEN and CDR2 SYDVKM.